Below, 21 T cell receptor beta chains from the same sample are listed, as sequenced in a study of shared clonotypes between healthy human individuals. The protocol was immunoSEQ multiplex PCR, while the TCRdb copy is restricted to in-frame clones and leaves out a portion. This table has 2.5 million or so clones, around nine tenths appearing once. Sequenced sample: naive CD4+ T cells sorted from blood. Specified subset: CD45RA+ positively selected. These receptors came from a man aged 18 to 29 in good health.

The V gene is TRBV7-6, the J gene TRBJ2-7; TRBD1 agrees at 10 bases. CDR3 length: 18 residues. Germline CDR1 and CDR2: SGHVS and FNYEAQ. J lost 0 bases, V lost 10 bases, and 18 bases had no gene match. As DNA, the CDR3 is TGTGCCACCCTACTCCACCGGGACAGGGGTTTTTTCTCCTACGAGCAGTACTTC. It translates to CATLLHRDRGFFSYEQYF.

In its sample, this clone was seen once. Other DNA variants within this sample encode the same CDR3. The rearrangement joins TRBV5-1 to TRBJ2-3; tentative D call: TRBD1 (5 bases). V was pared by 3 bases and J by 3 bases, with 11 bases between. CDR1 is SGHRS and CDR2 is YFSETQ in the germline V gene. The CDR3 has 14 residues. CDR3 DNA: TGCGCCAGCAGCTCCTCAGGGAATACAGATACGCAGTATTTT. Translating gives CASSSSGNTDTQYF. Full variable domain (rest looked up from reference TRBV5-1 and TRBJ2-3): KAGVTQTPRYLIKTRGQQVTLSCSPISGHRSVSWYQQTPGQGLQFLFEYFSETQRNKGNFPGRFSGRQFSNSRSEMNVSTLELGDSALYLCASSSSGNTDTQYFGPGTRLTVL.

Note on this clone: Other DNA sequences in this sample translate to the same CDR3. This chain connects TRBV15 to TRBJ1-5; TRBD1 might be the D (5 bases). CDR3 length: 15 residues. Germline CDR1 and CDR2: LNHNV and YYDKDF (reference sequence). Trimming cost V 1 base and J 1 base, with 8 bases left between them. The CDR3 here is CATSRGQGSNQPQHF. The DNA for the CDR3 is TGTGCCACCAGCAGAGGTCAGGGAAGCAATCAGCCCCAGCATTTT.

The genes are TRBV15 and TRBJ2-7; D uncertain. This CDR3 has 15 residues. Between the trimmed V and J ends, which lost 0 bases and 2 bases, there was a span of 11 bases. Germline lookup yields CDR1 LNHNV and CDR2 YYDKDF (reference sequence). The DNA of the CDR3 is TGTGCCACCAGCAGAGATTTGGCAGCAACCTACGAGCAGTACTTC. This codes for CATSRDLAATYEQYF.

The CDR3 nucleotides read TGTGCCAGTAGTGTTACAGGGTCGGTGAACACTGAAGCTTTCTTT. Encoded protein: CASSVTGSVNTEAFF. V usage is TRBV19 and J usage is TRBJ1-1; D may be TRBD1 (6 bases). This CDR3 spans 15 amino acids. The germline V and J ends were trimmed by 5 bases and 0 bases, with 13 bases remaining between them. Germline-derived CDR1 and CDR2 are LNHDA and SQIVND (reference sequence).

This clone was picked up a small number of times. The rearrangement joins TRBV5-1 to TRBJ1-2, with D hard to call. V dropped 0 bases and J dropped 5 bases, with 8 bases sitting between them. Germline lookup yields CDR1 SGHRS and CDR2 YFSETQ. The CDR3 extends over 13 amino acids. The CDR3 DNA sequence: TGCGCCAGCAGCTTGGATCGTGAGTATGGCTACACCTTC. Amino acid sequence: CASSLDREYGYTF.

The rearrangement uses TRBV13 and TRBJ1-4; D not resolved. The CDR3 is 15 amino acids. The V end lost 3 bases, the J end lost 6 bases, and 14 bases lay between the germline ends. From germline, CDR1 is PRHDT and CDR2 FYEKMQ (reference sequence). The CDR3: CASSLQTSFHEKLFF. For the CDR3, the DNA is TGTGCCAGCAGCTTGCAGACATCTTTTCATGAAAAACTGTTTTTT.

The chain couples TRBV15 to TRBJ2-1, with D possibly TRBD1 on 6 matching bases. The CDR3 consists of 15 residues. V shed 2 bases and J shed 4 bases, with 12 bases lying between them. CDR1 LNHNV and CDR2 YYDKDF come from the germline V gene (reference sequence). CDR3 coding DNA: TGTGCCACCAGCAGATCCCGACAGGAGTACAATGAGCAGTTCTTC. Amino acid sequence: CATSRSRQEYNEQFF.

The CDR3 sequence is CASSEDGSSYNEQFF. The CDR3 DNA follows: TGTGCCAGCAGTGAAGACGGGAGCTCCTACAATGAGCAGTTCTTC. The chain has TRBV6-1 and TRBJ2-1; tentatively, D is TRBD2 (6 bases). Deletions cut 1 base from V and 0 bases from J, with 7 bases between. Germline lookup yields CDR1 MNHNS and CDR2 SASEGT. CDR3 length: 15 amino acids.

This chain connects TRBV15 to TRBJ2-1, with 8 positions matching TRBD2. The length of the CDR3 is 16 residues. The germline V gene encodes CDR1 LNHNV and CDR2 YYDKDF (reference sequence). Losses at the gene ends were 2 bases for V and 5 bases for J; bases not matched to a gene: 8. CDR3 in DNA: TGTGCCACCAGCAGATCCCTAGCGGGCCAAGACAATGAGCAGTTCTTC. Its translation is CATSRSLAGQDNEQFF.

This sequence joins TRBV2 and TRBJ2-2; D is undetermined. Germline CDR1 reads SNHLY; CDR2 reads FYNNEI. Trimming stripped 1 base from V and 8 bases from J, with 8 bases between. The CDR3 length is 13 residues. The DNA for the CDR3 is TGTGCCAGCAGTGAAGTAATGTCGGGGGAGCTGTTTTTT. Translating it yields CASSEVMSGELFF.

The chain employs TRBV6-6 and TRBJ2-2; D is ambiguous. The V gene's germline CDR1 is MNHNY and CDR2 SVGAGI (reference sequence). Trimming stripped 6 bases from V and 0 bases from J, with 14 bases between. CDR3 length: 16 residues. The CDR3 reads CASSHLGRSNTGELFF. Here the CDR3 DNA reads TGTGCCAGCAGCCACCTGGGCAGGTCGAACACCGGGGAGCTGTTTTTT.

The rearrangement links TRBV19 to TRBJ2-7; either TRBD1 or TRBD2 may fit D (6 bases each). This CDR3 is 13 amino acids long. Germline V gives CDR1 LNHDA, CDR2 SQIVND (reference sequence). V lost 6 bases and J lost 2, with 11 bases in between. For the CDR3, the DNA is TGTGCCAGTAGGCCGGGGGCAGCCTACGAGCAGTACTTC. This translates into CASRPGAAYEQYF. The complete variable domain, with remaining parts taken from reference TRBV19 and TRBJ2-7, reads DGGITQSPKYLFRKEGQNVTLSCEQNLNHDAMYWYRQDPGQGLRLIYYSQIVNDFQKGDIAEGYSVSREKKESFPLTVTSAQKNPTAFYLCASRPGAAYEQYFGPGTRLTVT.

This clone was counted once. V and J are TRBV11-2 and TRBJ2-7; 10 bases match TRBD1. V shed 7 bases, J shed 4 bases, and the junction held 4 bases outside the gene matches. The CDR3 is made up of 13 amino acids. Germline-derived CDR1 and CDR2 are SGHAT and FQNNGV. The DNA for the CDR3 is TGTGCCAGCACCCGGGACAGGGGTTACGAGCAGTACTTC. Translating gives CASTRDRGYEQYF.

The rearrangement uses TRBV6-6 and TRBJ2-3, with D possibly being TRBD1 or TRBD2 (5 bases each). Germline V gene sequence: CDR1 MNHNY, CDR2 SVGAGI (reference sequence). The CDR3 loop spans 15 amino acids. Between the trimmed V and J ends, which lost 7 bases and 9 bases, there was a span of 23 bases. Written as DNA, the CDR3 is TGTGCCAGCACCGAACGCCCGGGACCACGAGAGACGCAGTATTTT. Translation: CASTERPGPRETQYF.

Only a few counts were recorded for this clone. The CDR3 here is CASSKPGQGIPGYTF. The CDR3, as DNA: TGTGCCAGTAGTAAGCCGGGACAGGGGATTCCGGGCTACACCTTC. The V call is TRBV19, the J call TRBJ1-2, with 10 nucleotides matching TRBD1. The V segment lost 4 bases and the J segment 8 bases; nucleotides outside the gene matches: 10. Germline V CDR1 and CDR2: LNHDA, SQIVND (reference sequence). The CDR3 runs 15 residues.

The V and J genes are TRBV9 and TRBJ2-7, with a possible D match to TRBD1 (5 bases). This CDR3 is 15 amino acids long. The germline gives CDR1 SGDLS, CDR2 YYNGEE. V lost 4 bases and J 0 bases, leaving 14 bases between the germline ends. The CDR3 DNA sequence: TGTGCCAGCAGCTCACCCCACAGGAGCTCCTACGAGCAGTACTTC. Residues: CASSSPHRSSYEQYF.

This clone occurred once. V is TRBV7-2 and J is TRBJ2-7; maybe TRBD1 (5 bases). Trimming removed 4 bases at V and 0 bases at J, with 13 bases between. CDR1 is SGHTA, CDR2 FQGNSA, per germline. The CDR3 has 15 residues. Here the CDR3 DNA reads TGTGCCAGCAGCTGGGGCCCTTTTCTCTCCTACGAGCAGTACTTC. This translates into CASSWGPFLSYEQYF.

This sequence joins TRBV2 and TRBJ1-2, with 10 bases aligning to TRBD1. CDR3 length: 17 residues. J was trimmed by 0 bases and V by 2 bases; bases with no gene match: 6. The germline CDR1 and CDR2 sequences are SNHLY and FYNNEI. The CDR3 sequence: CASSESRDRGTNYGYTF. The DNA for the CDR3 is TGTGCCAGCAGTGAATCTAGGGACAGGGGAACTAACTATGGCTACACCTTC.

The CDR3 is CAISDGWAASNQPQHF. The CDR3 coding sequence is TGTGCCATCAGTGACGGCTGGGCAGCGAGCAATCAGCCCCAGCATTTT. V is TRBV10-3 and J is TRBJ1-5, with D unresolved. The CDR3 sequence is 16 residues long. The germline V and J ends were trimmed by 3 bases and 1 base, with 13 bases remaining between them. Germline CDR1 reads ENHRY; CDR2 reads SYGVKD.

A note on this clone: The same CDR3 is also encoded by other DNA sequences in this sample. V is TRBV19 and J is TRBJ1-5; TRBD1 is a possible D gene (6 bases). CDR3 length: 12 amino acids. Deletions cut 6 bases from V and 4 bases from J, with 7 bases between. CDR1 is LNHDA and CDR2 is SQIVND in the germline V gene (reference sequence). The CDR3 sequence: CASRQGNQPQHF. CDR3 DNA sequence: TGTGCCAGTAGACAGGGAAATCAGCCCCAGCATTTT.